At least ten counts were recorded for the clone carrying this TCR beta chain. Antigen specificity is unknown. This sample is drawn from a study of CD8 T cells in ankylosing spondylitis. Each TCR beta library was made by quantitative 5'-RACE that incorporated molecular barcodes. TCRdb used MiXCR to reprocess the 5' RACE reads, holding one entry per CDR3 protein. The sample carries 500,000 or so distinct CDR3 sequences, about 5.2% recorded once. V was pared by 3 bases and J by 6 bases, with 8 bases between. CDR1 and CDR2 (germline): DFQATT, SNEGSKA (reference sequence). The length of the CDR3 is 12 residues. Regarding the study as a whole: Blood from ankylosing spondylitis patients appeared to carry a characteristic roughly 8-variant TCR beta motif. A number of the motif variants had already been described in reactive arthritis synovial fluid and blood.

The chain uses TRBV20-1 and TRBJ2-2; D unresolved. The sample taken for sequencing was blood, either unsorted or a sorted T cell fraction (not recorded which). The receptor's source is a male donor with ankylosing spondylitis. CDR3 nucleotides: TGCAGTGCTAGTGACGGTCCCGGGGAGCTGTTTTTT. It is translated as CSASDGPGELFF.